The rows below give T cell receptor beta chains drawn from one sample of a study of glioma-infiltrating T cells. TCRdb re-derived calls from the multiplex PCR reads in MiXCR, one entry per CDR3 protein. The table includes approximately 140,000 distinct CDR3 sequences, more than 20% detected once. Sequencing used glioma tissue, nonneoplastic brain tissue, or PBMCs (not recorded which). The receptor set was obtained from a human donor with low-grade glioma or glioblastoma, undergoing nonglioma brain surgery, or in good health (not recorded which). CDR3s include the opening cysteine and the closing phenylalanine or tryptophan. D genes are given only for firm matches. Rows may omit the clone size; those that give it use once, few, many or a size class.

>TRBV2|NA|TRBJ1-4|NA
TGTGCCAGCAGGTCGCCCAGAGAAGAAAAACTGTTTTTT
CASRSPREEKLFF
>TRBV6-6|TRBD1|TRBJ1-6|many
TGTGCCAGCAGTTACACAGACAGGGCGAATTCACCCCTCCACTTT
CASSYTDRANSPLHF
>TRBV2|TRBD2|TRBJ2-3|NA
TGTGCCAGCAGGACACGCTTCCTAGCGGGGCGCACAGATACGCAGTATTTT
CASRTRFLAGRTDTQYF
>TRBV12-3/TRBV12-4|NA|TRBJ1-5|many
TGTGCCAGCAGCACCGACAGGCTGCCCCAGCATTTT
CASSTDRLPQHF
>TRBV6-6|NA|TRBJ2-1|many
TGTGCCAGCAGTTACTCGTCGGGCAATGAGCAGTTCTTC
CASSYSSGNEQFF
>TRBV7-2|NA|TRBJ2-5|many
TGTGCCAGCAGCTTCCTGTACCAAGAGACCCAGTACTTC
CASSFLYQETQYF
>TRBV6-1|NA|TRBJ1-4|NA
TGTGCCAGCAGTGAAATTAAGGGCACTCGGACGGGGAATGAAAAACTGTTTTTT
CASSEIKGTRTGNEKLFF
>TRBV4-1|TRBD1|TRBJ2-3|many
TGCGCCAGCAGCCAAGATAGGGGACAGGGGTATACGCAGTATTTT
CASSQDRGQGYTQYF
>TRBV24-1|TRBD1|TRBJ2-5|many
TGTGCCACCAGTGAGCAAGGACAGGGGGCAGGGACCCAGTACTTC
CATSEQGQGAGTQYF
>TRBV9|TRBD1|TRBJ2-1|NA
TGTGCCAGCAGCCCGACAGGGAAAGGGGGTTACAATGAGCAGTTCTTC
CASSPTGKGGYNEQFF
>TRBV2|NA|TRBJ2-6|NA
TGTGCCAGCACCCGGACAGCCTCTGGGGCCAACGTCCTGACTTTC
CASTRTASGANVLTF
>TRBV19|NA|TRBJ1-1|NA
TGTGCCAGTAAGGTGAACAGGGTGAGGAACACTGAAGCTTTCTTT
CASKVNRVRNTEAFF
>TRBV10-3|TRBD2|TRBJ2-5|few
TGTGCCATTCAAAGACTAGCGGGGAACCAAGAGACCCAGTACTTC
CAIQRLAGNQETQYF
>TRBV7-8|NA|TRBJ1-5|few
TGTGCCAGCAGCTTATTAACAGCCTATAGCGATCAGCCCCAGCATTTT
CASSLLTAYSDQPQHF
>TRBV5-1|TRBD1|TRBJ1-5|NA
TGCGCCAGCAGCCTGGCCGGACAGGGAGGGGATCAGCCCCAGCATTTT
CASSLAGQGGDQPQHF
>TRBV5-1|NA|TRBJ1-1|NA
TGCGCCAGCAGCTTGGGACTTAGCATGAACACTGAAGCTTTCTTT
CASSLGLSMNTEAFF
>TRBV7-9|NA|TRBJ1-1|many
TGTGCCAGCAGCTTTTCGGTGAACACTGAAGCTTTCTTT
CASSFSVNTEAFF
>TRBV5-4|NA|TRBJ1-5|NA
TGTGCCAGCAGCCGATGGGGGAGCAATCAGCCCCAGCATTTT
CASSRWGSNQPQHF
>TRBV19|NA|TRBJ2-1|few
TGTGCCAGTAGTAATCCCCTAGCGTCCCTTTACAATGAGCAGTTCTTC
CASSNPLASLYNEQFF
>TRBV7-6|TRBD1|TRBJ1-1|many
TGTGCCAGCAGCTTATGGGGGACAGGTCAGGCTGAAGCTTTCTTT
CASSLWGTGQAEAFF
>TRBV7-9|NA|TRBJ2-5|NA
TGTGCCAGCAGCAACGGGACTTTGCAAGAGACCCAGTACTTC
CASSNGTLQETQYF
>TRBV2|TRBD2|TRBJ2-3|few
TGTGCCAGCAGCCCTAGCGGGGGGGCTTCTAGCACAGATACGCAGTATTTT
CASSPSGGASSTDTQYF
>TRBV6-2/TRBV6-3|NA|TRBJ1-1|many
TGTGCCAGCAGTTGGGGCAGCGGTAACACTGAAGCTTTCTTT
CASSWGSGNTEAFF
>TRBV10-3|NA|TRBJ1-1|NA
TGTGCCATCAGTTCAAGTGAGGTGGAGAACACTGAAGCTTTCTTT
CAISSSEVENTEAFF
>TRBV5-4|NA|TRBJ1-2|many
TGTGCCAGCAGCGCCGGGGACTATGGCTACACCTTC
CASSAGDYGYTF
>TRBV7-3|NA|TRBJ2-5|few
TGTGCCAGCAGCTTAGGCACAGGCTTGGCCCAGTACTTC
CASSLGTGLAQYF
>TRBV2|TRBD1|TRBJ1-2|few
TGTGCCAGCAGTGAGGACCTTGGACAGGCCGGCTACACCTTC
CASSEDLGQAGYTF
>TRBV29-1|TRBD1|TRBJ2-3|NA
TGCAGCGTTGGTAGGACAGGGCGGGGCACAGATACGCAGTATTTT
CSVGRTGRGTDTQYF
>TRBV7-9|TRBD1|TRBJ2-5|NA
TGTGCCAGCAGCTTCCGACAGGGACAAGAGACCCAGTACTTC
CASSFRQGQETQYF
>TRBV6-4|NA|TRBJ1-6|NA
TGTGCCAGCAGTGACGGACAGCTAAATTCACCCCTCCACTTT
CASSDGQLNSPLHF
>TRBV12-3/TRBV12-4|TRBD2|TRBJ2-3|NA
TGTGCCAGTCTCGGGGGGGCCCTAACAGATACGCAGTATTTT
CASLGGALTDTQYF
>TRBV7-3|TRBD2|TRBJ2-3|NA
TGTGACAGCAGGCTAGCGGGGGCCAGCACAGATACGCAGTATTTT
CDSRLAGASTDTQYF
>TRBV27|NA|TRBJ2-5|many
TGTGCCAGCAGTTTAAGAGCACCGGCCCAGTACTTC
CASSLRAPAQYF
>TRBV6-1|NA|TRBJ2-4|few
TGTGCCAGCAGCCCAGGGGAACTAGCCAAAAACATTCAGTACTTC
CASSPGELAKNIQYF
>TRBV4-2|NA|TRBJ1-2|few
TGTGCCAGCAGCCAAGGAGGCCAGGCTACTAACTATGGCTACACCTTC
CASSQGGQATNYGYTF